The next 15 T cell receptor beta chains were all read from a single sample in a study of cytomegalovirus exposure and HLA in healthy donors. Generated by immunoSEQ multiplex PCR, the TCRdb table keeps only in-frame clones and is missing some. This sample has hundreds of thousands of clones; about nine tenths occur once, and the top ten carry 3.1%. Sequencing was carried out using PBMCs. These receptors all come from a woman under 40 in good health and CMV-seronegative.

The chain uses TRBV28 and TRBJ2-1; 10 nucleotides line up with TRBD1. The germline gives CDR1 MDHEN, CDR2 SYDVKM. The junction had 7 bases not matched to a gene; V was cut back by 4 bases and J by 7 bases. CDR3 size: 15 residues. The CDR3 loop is CASSWTGGRKNEQFF. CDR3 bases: TGTGCCAGCAGTTGGACAGGGGGTAGGAAAAATGAGCAGTTCTTC.

CDR3 loop: CASSTRGGSYNEQFF. CDR3 DNA sequence: TGCGCCAGCAGCACCCGAGGGGGGTCTTACAATGAGCAGTTCTTC. This chain joins TRBV4-3 and TRBJ2-1; D possibly matches TRBD1 or TRBD2 (6 bases each). This CDR3 contains 15 residues. Trimming took off 5 bases at V and 4 bases at J, with 15 bases between the two ends. Per the germline V gene, CDR1 is LGHNA and CDR2 is YSLEER.

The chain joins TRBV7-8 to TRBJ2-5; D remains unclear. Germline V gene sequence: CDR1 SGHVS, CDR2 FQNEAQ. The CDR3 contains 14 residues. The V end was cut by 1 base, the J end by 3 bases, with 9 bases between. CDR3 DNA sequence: TGTGCCAGCAGCTTAGTCTCAATAAAAGAGACCCAGTACTTC. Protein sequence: CASSLVSIKETQYF.

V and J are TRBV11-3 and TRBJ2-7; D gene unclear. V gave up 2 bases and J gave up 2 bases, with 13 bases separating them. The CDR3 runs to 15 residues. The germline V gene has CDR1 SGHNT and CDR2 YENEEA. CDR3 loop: CASSLILGSAYEQYF. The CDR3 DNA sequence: TGTGCCAGCAGCTTAATCTTGGGCAGCGCCTACGAGCAGTACTTC. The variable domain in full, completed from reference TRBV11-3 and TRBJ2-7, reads EAGVVQSPRYKIIEKKQPVAFWCNPISGHNTLYWYLQNLGQGPELLIRYENEEAVDDSQLPKDRFSAERLKGVDSTLKIQPAELGDSAVYLCASSLILGSAYEQYFGPGTRLTVT.

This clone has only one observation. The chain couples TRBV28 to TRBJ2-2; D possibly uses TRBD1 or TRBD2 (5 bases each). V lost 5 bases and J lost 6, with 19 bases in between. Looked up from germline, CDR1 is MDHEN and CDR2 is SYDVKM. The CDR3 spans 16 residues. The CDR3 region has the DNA TGTGCCAGCAGTCTCATAGGGGCTAGAGGGGCCGGGGAGCTGTTTTTT. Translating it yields CASSLIGARGAGELFF.

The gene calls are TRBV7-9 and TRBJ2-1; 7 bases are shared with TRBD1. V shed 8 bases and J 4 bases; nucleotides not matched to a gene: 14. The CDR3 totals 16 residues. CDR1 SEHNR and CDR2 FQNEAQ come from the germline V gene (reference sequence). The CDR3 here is CASYSAETGPYNEQFF. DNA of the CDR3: TGTGCCAGCTACTCCGCCGAGACAGGGCCTTACAATGAGCAGTTCTTC.

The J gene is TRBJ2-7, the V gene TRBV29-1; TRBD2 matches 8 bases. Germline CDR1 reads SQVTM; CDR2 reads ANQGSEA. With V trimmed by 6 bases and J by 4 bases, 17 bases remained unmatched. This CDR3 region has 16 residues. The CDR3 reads CSVTTPTPGGMYEQYF. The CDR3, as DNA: TGCAGCGTGACAACACCGACTCCGGGAGGGATGTACGAGCAGTACTTC.

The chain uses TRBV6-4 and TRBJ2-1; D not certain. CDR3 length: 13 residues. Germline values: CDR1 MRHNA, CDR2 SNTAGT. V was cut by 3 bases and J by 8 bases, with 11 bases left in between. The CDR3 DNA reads TGTGCCAGCAGTGATCCCCCCGACGATGAGCAGTTCTTC. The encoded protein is CASSDPPDDEQFF.

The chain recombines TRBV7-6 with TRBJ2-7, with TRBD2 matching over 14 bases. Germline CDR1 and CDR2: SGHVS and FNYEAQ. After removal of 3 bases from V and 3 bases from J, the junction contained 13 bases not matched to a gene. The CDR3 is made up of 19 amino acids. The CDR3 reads CASSLGTGLAGGPVYEQYF. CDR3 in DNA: TGTGCCAGCAGCTTGGGGACCGGACTAGCGGGAGGCCCGGTCTACGAGCAGTACTTC.

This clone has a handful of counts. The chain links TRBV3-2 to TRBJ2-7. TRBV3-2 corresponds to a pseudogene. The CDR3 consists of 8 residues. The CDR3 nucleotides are TGTGCCAGGTGCGAGCAGTACTTC. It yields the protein CARCEQYF.

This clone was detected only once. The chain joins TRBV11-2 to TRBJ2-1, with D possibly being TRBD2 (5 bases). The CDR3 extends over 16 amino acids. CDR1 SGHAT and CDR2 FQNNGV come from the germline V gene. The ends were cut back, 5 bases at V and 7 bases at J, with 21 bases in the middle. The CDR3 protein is CASSPRRLAYSNEQFF. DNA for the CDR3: TGTGCCAGCAGCCCACGGCGGCTAGCTTATTCTAATGAGCAGTTCTTC.

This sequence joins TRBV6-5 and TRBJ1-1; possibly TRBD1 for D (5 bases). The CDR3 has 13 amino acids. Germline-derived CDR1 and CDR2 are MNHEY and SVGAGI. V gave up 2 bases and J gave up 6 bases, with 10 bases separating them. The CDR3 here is CASSYRQKSEAFF. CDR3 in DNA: TGTGCCAGCAGTTACAGACAGAAATCTGAAGCTTTCTTT.

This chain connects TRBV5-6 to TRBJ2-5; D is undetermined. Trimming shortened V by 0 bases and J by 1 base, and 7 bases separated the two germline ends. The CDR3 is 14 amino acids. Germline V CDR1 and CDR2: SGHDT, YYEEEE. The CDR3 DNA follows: TGTGCCAGCAGCTTGGTCGACATCCAAGAGACCCAGTACTTC. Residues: CASSLVDIQETQYF.

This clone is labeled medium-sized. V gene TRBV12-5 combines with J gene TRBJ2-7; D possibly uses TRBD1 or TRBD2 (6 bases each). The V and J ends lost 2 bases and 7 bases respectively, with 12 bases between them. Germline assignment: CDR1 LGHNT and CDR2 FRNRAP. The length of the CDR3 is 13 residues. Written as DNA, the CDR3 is TGTGCTAGTGGTTTGTTGGGGGGCAGAGAGCAGTACTTC. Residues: CASGLLGGREQYF. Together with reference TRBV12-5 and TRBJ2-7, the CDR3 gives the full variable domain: DARVTQTPRHKVTEMGQEVTMRCQPILGHNTVFWYRQTMMQGLELLAYFRNRAPLDDSGMPKDRFSAEMPDATLATLKIQPSEPRDSAVYFCASGLLGGREQYFGPGTRLTVT.

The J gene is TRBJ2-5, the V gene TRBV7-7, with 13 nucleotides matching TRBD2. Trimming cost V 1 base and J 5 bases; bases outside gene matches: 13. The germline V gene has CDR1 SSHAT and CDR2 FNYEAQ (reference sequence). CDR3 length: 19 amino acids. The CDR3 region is CASSLVLLAGGPGEETQYF. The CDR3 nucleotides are TGTGCCAGCAGCTTAGTTTTACTAGCGGGAGGGCCCGGTGAGGAGACCCAGTACTTC.